This T cell receptor beta chain is drawn from a study of cytomegalovirus exposure and HLA in healthy donors. Study conclusions and caveats: An ancestry cluster, one associated with Asian ancestry, reportedly showed fewer N-insertions than the roughly 670-donor mean in a later analysis. Accurate HLA-A and HLA-B prediction from TCR beta sequences was reported for most subjects.

The CDR3 has 15 residues. Losses at the gene ends were 5 bases for V and 4 bases for J; bases not matched to a gene: 10. CDR1 is MNHEY and CDR2 is SMNVEV in the germline V gene (reference sequence). PCR was performed using 60 Vbeta and 13 Jbeta primers. Sequencing used immunoSEQ multiplex PCR; TCRdb keeps in-frame clones, though not all of them. Here the sample spans 100,000 to 150,000 clones, 70% to 90% being singletons. This clone has a single count. What it binds is not known. The chain carries TRBV27 and TRBJ1-2; TRBD1 matches 7 bases. The sample comprised PBMCs. The receptor was isolated from a boy aged 5-17 years in good health and CMV-seronegative. The CDR3 DNA sequence: TGTGCCAGCAGTAACGACAGGGTCAGTGGCTATGGCTACACCTTC. Translated: CASSNDRVSGYGYTF.